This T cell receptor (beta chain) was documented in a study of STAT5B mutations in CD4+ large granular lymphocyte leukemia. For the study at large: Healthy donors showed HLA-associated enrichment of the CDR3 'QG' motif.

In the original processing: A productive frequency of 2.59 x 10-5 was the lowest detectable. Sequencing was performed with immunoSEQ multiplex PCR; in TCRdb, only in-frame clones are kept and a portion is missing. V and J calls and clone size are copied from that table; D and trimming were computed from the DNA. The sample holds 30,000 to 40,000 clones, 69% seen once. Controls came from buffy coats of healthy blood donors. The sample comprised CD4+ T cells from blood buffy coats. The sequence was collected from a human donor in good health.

The CDR3 loop reads CASGLTWTSGADTQYF. The DNA of the CDR3 is TGTGCTAGTGGTTTGACATGGACTAGCGGGGCAGATACGCAGTATTTT. The V call is TRBV12-5, the J call TRBJ2-3; 12 bases are shared with TRBD2. Germline lookup yields CDR1 LGHNT and CDR2 FRNRAP. This CDR3 is 16 amino acids long. V lost 2 bases and J lost 4; bases outside the gene matches: 4.